This T cell receptor (beta chain) was sequenced during a study of a mutant IDH1 vaccine in newly diagnosed glioma. Study in general: At weeks 1, 3, 5, 7, 11, 15, 19 and 23, patients received a vaccination, eight in all. Initiation of the vaccine course occurred 4-6 weeks after radiotherapy alone, or alongside temozolomide cycles. Beforehand, treatment had been radiotherapy, temozolomide, or both; the majority received both.

Time point described: week 23, last vaccination. The study gave 300 ug of mutant IDH1 20-mer peptide per vaccine dose, with topical imiquimod. This CDR3 has 18 amino acids. The germline gives CDR1 SGHDT, CDR2 YYEEEE. The V segment lost 4 bases and the J segment 4 bases; nucleotides outside the gene matches: 15. The method was immunoSEQ multiplex PCR; TCRdb's version includes in-frame clones alone and lacks a portion of them. The sample includes roughly 76,000 clones, roughly 85% of them seen just once. Details on this clone: Its antigen is not known. The same CDR3 also results from other DNA sequences found in this sample.

Study-wide points: Patients showed vaccine-induced immune responses at a rate of roughly 93%.

The chain joins TRBV5-6 to TRBJ2-3; 10 bases are shared with TRBD2. Sequenced material: PBMCs, taken from a glioma patient whose treatment included an IDH1 peptide vaccine. The TCR originated in a man aged 25 to 40 with glioma. Some clones in this sample may be carry-over from other donors' samples. The CDR3 sequence: CASSPGQGAGGPADTQYF. CDR3 sequence (DNA): TGTGCCAGCAGCCCCGGACAGGGAGCGGGAGGGCCAGCAGATACGCAGTATTTT. Full variable domain (remainder filled in from reference TRBV5-6 and TRBJ2-3): DAGVTQSPTHLIKTRGQQVTLRCSPKSGHDTVSWYQQALGQGPQFIFQYYEEEERQRGNFPDRFSGHQFPNYSSELNVNALLLGDSALYLCASSPGQGAGGPADTQYFGPGTRLTVL.